A selection of T cell receptor beta chains follows, all from one sample in a study of T cell responses to AZD1222 COVID-19 vaccine. This table comes from immunoSEQ multiplex PCR, and its TCRdb copy is limited to in-frame clones, with some not included. The sample contains approximately 94,000 clones, about 90% of which appear only once. The specimen comprised peripheral blood, sampled on day 0 of AZD1222 vaccination. These receptor sequences come from an adult in good health. CDR3s include the opening cysteine and the closing phenylalanine or tryptophan. The D gene is left open where the match is weak. Where a row states a size, it is once, few, many or the class of an expanded clone; other rows omit it.

>NA|TRBV28|TRBJ1-2|NA
CASRHRAYGYTF
TGTGCCAGCCGCCACAGGGCCTATGGCTACACCTTC
>NA|TRBV28|TRBJ1-1|NA
CASSLEGDGTEAFF
TGTGCCAGCAGTTTAGAGGGCGACGGCACTGAAGCTTTCTTT
>NA|TRBV4-2|TRBJ2-1|NA
CASSQGGPHNYNEQFF
TGTGCCAGCAGCCAAGGTGGGCCTCACAACTACAATGAGCAGTTCTTC
>NA|TRBV19|TRBJ2-7|once
CASSGAAGTADSYEQYF
TGTGCCAGTAGTGGGGCGGCGGGGACCGCGGACTCCTACGAGCAGTACTTC
>NA|TRBV21-1|TRBJ2-1|NA
CASFGVNSLFNEQFF
TGTGCCAGCTTCGGAGTTAACAGTTTATTCAATGAGCAGTTCTTC
>TRBD2|TRBV3-1/TRBV3-2|TRBJ2-1|NA
CASSRELAGFYNEQFF
TGTGCCAGCAGCCGAGAATTAGCGGGGTTCTACAATGAGCAGTTCTTC
>TRBD1|TRBV19|TRBJ1-5|NA
CASSMAPAGGHQPQHF
TGTGCCAGTAGTATGGCCCCGGCAGGGGGCCATCAGCCCCAGCATTTT
>TRBD1|TRBV30|TRBJ1-2|NA
CAWSGPGAGQERYTF
TGTGCCTGGAGTGGACCGGGAGCGGGACAGGAGCGCTACACCTTC
>TRBD2|TRBV19|TRBJ2-1|once
CASSRSGRAGNEQFF
TGTGCCAGTAGTAGGAGCGGGAGGGCCGGCAATGAGCAGTTCTTC
>NA|TRBV2|TRBJ1-3|NA
CASSEGYGSRAGNTIYF
TGTGCCAGCAGTGAAGGATACGGTTCCCGGGCTGGAAACACCATATATTTT
>NA|TRBV15|TRBJ2-4|once
CATKEGGQAKNIQYF
TGTGCCACCAAGGAGGGGGGACAAGCCAAAAACATTCAGTACTTC
>TRBD2|TRBV28|TRBJ2-7|NA
CASSLTSVTYEQYF
TGTGCCAGCAGTTTGACTAGCGTCACCTACGAGCAGTACTTC
>TRBD1|TRBV28|TRBJ1-1|once
CASSLARGLPEAFF
TGTGCCAGCAGTTTAGCCAGGGGGCTGCCTGAAGCTTTCTTT
>TRBD1|TRBV27|TRBJ2-7|NA
CASSLGQGVSTYEQYF
TGTGCCAGCAGTTTGGGACAGGGAGTATCGACCTACGAGCAGTACTTC
>TRBD2|TRBV7-8|TRBJ2-7|NA
CASSLNRDYYEQYF
TGTGCCAGCAGCCTAAATCGGGACTACTACGAGCAGTACTTC
>NA|TRBV6-5|TRBJ2-7|NA
CASSYGPGISYEQYF
TGTGCCAGCAGTTACGGCCCGGGCATTTCCTACGAGCAGTACTTC
>TRBD2|TRBV30|TRBJ2-1|NA
CAWSSGLAGGNEQFF
TGTGCCTGGAGCTCGGGACTAGCGGGAGGTAATGAGCAGTTCTTC
>NA|TRBV18|TRBJ2-5|NA
CASTRTVQETQYF
TGTGCCAGCACCCGGACGGTACAAGAGACCCAGTACTTC
>NA|TRBV2|TRBJ1-4|NA
CASALGEAEKLFF
TGTGCCAGCGCTCTCGGGGAAGCCGAAAAACTGTTTTTT
>NA|TRBV4-2|TRBJ1-2|NA
CASSQGVNEYGYTF
TGTGCCAGCAGCCAAGGTGTGAACGAGTATGGCTACACCTTC
>NA|TRBV30|TRBJ2-7|NA
CAWSGVYEQYF
TGTGCCTGGAGTGGGGTCTACGAGCAGTACTTC
>TRBD2|TRBV5-4|TRBJ2-1|NA
CASSFAGASYNEQFF
TGTGCCAGCAGCTTTGCGGGAGCCTCCTACAATGAGCAGTTCTTC
>TRBD1|TRBV27|TRBJ2-4|NA
CASSPRQGVAKNIQYF
TGTGCCAGCAGTCCGCGACAGGGGGTAGCCAAAAACATTCAGTACTTC
>NA|TRBV10-3|TRBJ2-1|NA
CAIRANDRNEQFF
TGTGCCATCAGAGCTAACGACAGAAATGAGCAGTTCTTC
>NA|TRBV6-1|TRBJ1-5|few
CASSEWGQLNQPQHF
TGTGCCAGCAGTGAATGGGGACAACTCAATCAGCCCCAGCATTTT
>NA|TRBV12-3/TRBV12-4|TRBJ2-2|NA
CASRRLTGELFF
TGTGCCAGCAGGCGTTTAACCGGGGAGCTGTTTTTT
>NA|TRBV7-6|TRBJ2-7|once
CASSTPTGTFYEQYF
TGTGCCAGCAGCACCCCAACCGGGACGTTCTACGAGCAGTACTTC
>NA|TRBV15|TRBJ2-3|NA
CATSPGLRKGDTQYF
TGTGCCACTTCGCCGGGACTTCGGAAAGGAGATACGCAGTATTTT
>NA|TRBV15|TRBJ2-7|NA
CATSGGLSYEQYF
TGTGCCACCAGCGGGGGACTTTCTTACGAGCAGTACTTC
>TRBD1|TRBV11-2|TRBJ2-5|NA
CASSLQGAVETQYF
TGTGCCAGCAGTTTACAGGGGGCAGTGGAGACCCAGTACTTC